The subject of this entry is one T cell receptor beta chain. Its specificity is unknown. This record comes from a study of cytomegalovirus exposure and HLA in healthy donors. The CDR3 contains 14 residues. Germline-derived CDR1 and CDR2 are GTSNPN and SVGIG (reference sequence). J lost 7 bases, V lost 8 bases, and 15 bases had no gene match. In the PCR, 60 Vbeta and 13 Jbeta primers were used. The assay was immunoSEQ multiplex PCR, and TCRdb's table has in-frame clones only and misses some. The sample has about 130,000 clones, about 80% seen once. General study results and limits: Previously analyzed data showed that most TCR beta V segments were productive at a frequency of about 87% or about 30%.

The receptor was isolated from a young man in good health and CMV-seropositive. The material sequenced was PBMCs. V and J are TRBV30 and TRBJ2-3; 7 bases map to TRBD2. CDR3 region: CARGRGRSTNTQYF. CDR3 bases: TGTGCCAGAGGGAGGGGTCGGTCGACGAATACGCAGTATTTT.